This T cell receptor beta chain was identified during a study of blood T cells in healthy people across ages. Study conclusions and caveats: Leaving the PBMCs unsorted stopped any conclusive comparison of naive versus antigen-experienced cells. Nothing was known about donor CMV status, and this possibly confounded expanded clonotype changes.

PCR was performed a second time for about 6 to 11 cycles using a sample-barcoded 5' primer and a J-beta primer mix. A tag from a template-switch adaptor with 12 random nucleotides marked each cDNA molecule. TCRdb reprocessed the 5' RACE reads with MiXCR, giving one entry per CDR3 protein. Found here are about 970,000 distinct CDR3 sequences, roughly 51% of them singletons; the top ten hold about a fifth. The CDR3 sequence is 16 residues long. Germline V CDR1 and CDR2: MNHEY, SVGEGT. The V segment lost 6 bases and the J segment 9 bases; nucleotides outside the gene matches: 12. With respect to this clonotype: Its specificity is not known.

Source material: blood. The TCR was taken from a woman in her fifties or sixties in good health. This chain links TRBV6-2 or TRBV6-3 with TRBJ2-1, with 12 nucleotides matching TRBD2. CDR3 sequence: CASSRVRTSGIGEQFF. The DNA for the CDR3 is TGTGCCAGCAGCCGGGTGCGGACTAGCGGGATAGGTGAGCAGTTCTTC.